This entry features one T cell receptor (beta chain) sequence. This entry comes from a study of shared T cell receptors in the human thymus. This table comes from immunoSEQ multiplex PCR, and its TCRdb copy is limited to in-frame clones, with some not included. The table includes some 700,000 clones, approximately 83% detected once. This CDR3 has 15 residues. Germline CDR1 LNHNV, CDR2 YYDKDF (reference sequence). The trim removed 5 bases at V and 6 bases at J, leaving 7 bases unmatched. The data were also submitted as part of a second study, on human thymus T cells. That paper states: Healthy Finnish infants having corrective surgery for congenital heart defects served as donors. Thymic samples were excised during corrective heart operations. An apparent bias in V and J gene usage was seen in thymic and blood repertoires. Related research described thymic repertoires that were highly overlapping among unrelated individuals.

The V and J genes are TRBV15 and TRBJ1-6; 7 positions agree with TRBD1. This clonotype was obtained from a girl under three years old with a congenital heart defect. Sequenced material: thymocytes. The CDR3 protein is CATSGRDSLNSPLHF. DNA for the CDR3: TGTGCCACCAGCGGGCGGGACAGCCTTAATTCACCCCTCCACTTT.